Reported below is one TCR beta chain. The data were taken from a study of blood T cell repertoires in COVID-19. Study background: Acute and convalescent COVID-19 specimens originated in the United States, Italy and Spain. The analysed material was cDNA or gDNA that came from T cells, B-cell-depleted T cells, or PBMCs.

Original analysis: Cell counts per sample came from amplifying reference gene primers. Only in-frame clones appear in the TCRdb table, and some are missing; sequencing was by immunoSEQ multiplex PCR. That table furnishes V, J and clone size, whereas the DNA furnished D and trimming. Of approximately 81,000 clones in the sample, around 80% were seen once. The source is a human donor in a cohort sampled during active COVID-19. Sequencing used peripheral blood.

CDR3 in DNA: TGTGCCAGCAGTTACCGAGTGCTCCCCGGACTAGCGGGGGGGCCGTCCTACGAGCAGTACTTC. The encoded protein is CASSYRVLPGLAGGPSYEQYF. This sequence joins TRBV6-2 or TRBV6-3 and TRBJ2-7; 15 nucleotides align to TRBD2. The CDR3 runs 21 residues. CDR1 MNHEY and CDR2 SVGEGT come from the germline V gene. The V segment lost 2 bases and the J segment 1 base; nucleotides outside the gene matches: 15.